This entry lists 32 T cell receptor beta chains sequenced from one sample in a study of cytomegalovirus exposure and HLA in healthy donors. PCR amplification relied on 60 Vbeta primers (plus 13 Jbeta primers). Libraries were prepared by immunoSEQ multiplex PCR; TCRdb keeps only in-frame clonotypes and omits some of them. The repertoire has approximately 200,000 clones, 78% of them found once; the top ten carry approximately 6%. The sequencing input was PBMCs. The receptor source for this set is a woman aged 25 to 39 in good health and CMV-seropositive.

The V and J genes are TRBV29-1 and TRBJ1-5, with D possibly matching TRBD1 (6 bases). V was clipped by 5 bases and J by 5 bases, with 16 bases between them. The CDR3 is 14 residues long. CDR1 is SQVTM, CDR2 ANQGSEA, per germline. The CDR3 nucleotides are TGCAGCGTTCTGGCAGGGGATAAGGATCAGCCCCAGCATTTT. As protein: CSVLAGDKDQPQHF. The full variable domain, completed using reference TRBV29-1 and TRBJ1-5, is SAVISQKPSRDICQRGTSLTIQCQVDSQVTMMFWYRQQPGQSLTLIATANQGSEATYESGFVIDKFPISRPNLTFSTLTVSNMSPEDSSIYLCSVLAGDKDQPQHFGDGTRLSIL.

The chain links TRBV6-6 to TRBJ1-4, with 8 positions matching TRBD1. The germline V gene encodes CDR1 MNHNY and CDR2 SVGAGI (reference sequence). Losses at the gene ends were 7 bases for V and 1 base for J; bases not matched to a gene: 5. This CDR3 contains 15 residues. DNA for the CDR3: TGTGCCAGCACCCGACAGGGGCAAACTAATGAAAAACTGTTTTTT. Residues: CASTRQGQTNEKLFF.

This clone appeared once. This sequence joins TRBV18 and TRBJ1-1; D may be TRBD1 (6 bases). The germline CDR1 and CDR2 sequences are KGHSH and LQKENI. The CDR3 length is 14 residues. V was pared by 6 bases and J by 4 bases, with 15 bases between. CDR3 in amino acids: CASSLTGGGTEAFF. In DNA form, the CDR3 reads TGTGCCAGCTCTTTGACAGGCGGGGGCACTGAAGCTTTCTTT.

The V and J genes are TRBV2 and TRBJ2-1; TRBD2 matches 8 bases. V shed 8 bases, J shed 12 bases, and the junction held 9 bases outside the gene matches. In germline, CDR1 is SNHLY, CDR2 FYNNEI. The length of the CDR3 is 12 residues. The CDR3 loop is CASGGSGVVQFF. The CDR3 coding sequence is TGTGCCAGCGGGGGTAGCGGGGTGGTGCAGTTCTTC.

The chain links TRBV7-3 to TRBJ2-2, with TRBD1 matching 7 bases. The CDR3 has 15 residues. Germline V gene data show CDR1 as SGHTA and CDR2 as FQGTGA. Germline trimming cut 5 bases from V and 1 base from J; bases unmatched to any gene: 4. Written as DNA, the CDR3 is TGTGCCAGCAGCCGGGACAGATTGAACACCGGGGAGCTGTTTTTT. This sequence encodes CASSRDRLNTGELFF.

The rearrangement links TRBV28 to TRBJ1-3; 9 bases map to TRBD1. CDR1 and CDR2 from the germline V gene are MDHEN and SYDVKM. This CDR3 spans 16 amino acids. With V trimmed by 8 bases and J by 4 bases, 12 bases remained unmatched. CDR3 coding DNA: TGTGCCAGCGGGACCTTCACAGGGGGCTCAGGAAACACCATATATTTT. Encoded protein: CASGTFTGGSGNTIYF.

This clone has only a few counts. This chain connects TRBV10-3 to TRBJ1-4; TRBD1 is a possible D gene (5 bases). V lost 10 bases and J lost 4, with 16 bases in between. The germline V gene has CDR1 ENHRY and CDR2 SYGVKD. The CDR3 consists of 14 residues. CDR3 in amino acids: CATGAGLGNEKLFF. DNA of the CDR3: TGTGCCACCGGAGCAGGGTTGGGTAATGAAAAACTGTTTTTT.

The chain recombines TRBV7-3 with TRBJ2-5; TRBD2 aligns across 11 bases. CDR3 length: 14 residues. The V and J ends lost 5 bases and 4 bases, in that order; junction bases with no gene match: 3. The germline CDR1 and CDR2 sequences are SGHTA and FQGTGA. DNA for the CDR3: TGTGCCAGCAGCCATAGCGGGGGGGGAGAGACCCAGTACTTC. Translated, it gives CASSHSGGGETQYF.

This clone was recorded once. This chain joins TRBV6-1 and TRBJ1-5; no firm D call. The CDR3 contains 17 residues. Looked up from germline, CDR1 is MNHNS and CDR2 is SASEGT. The germline V and J ends were trimmed by 0 bases and 2 bases, with 14 bases remaining between them. The CDR3 region has the DNA TGTGCCAGCAGTGAAGCGATAGGAGGGTTGGGCAATCAGCCCCAGCATTTT. This translates into CASSEAIGGLGNQPQHF.

In this sample, this clone turned up a few times. This chain links TRBV4-3 with TRBJ1-6, with 9 bases lining up with TRBD1. The CDR3 has 15 residues. Germline V CDR1 and CDR2: LGHNA, YSLEER. V lost 3 bases, J lost 8 bases, and 5 bases stayed unmatched. The CDR3 sequence: CASSHNRDRDSPLHF. As DNA, the CDR3 is TGCGCCAGCAGCCACAACCGGGACAGGGATTCACCCCTCCACTTT.

The genes are TRBV7-9 and TRBJ1-1; D is ambiguous. CDR3 length: 14 amino acids. The V end was cut by 3 bases, the J end by 3 bases, with 11 bases between. Germline lookup yields CDR1 SEHNR and CDR2 FQNEAQ (reference sequence). CDR3 nucleotides: TGTGCCAGCAGCTTTGGAGGGAGGGACACTGAAGCTTTCTTT. It codes for CASSFGGRDTEAFF.

Points on this clone: The conserved closing phenylalanine or tryptophan is absent in this CDR3, likely reflecting a read error. The DNA is omitted, as the CDR3 cannot be located on it reliably, and the CDR3 follows TCRdb's listing. V gene TRBV6-5 combines with J gene TRBJ1-2; the DNA was not used to check the table's D call, TRBD1. CDR1 is MNHEY and CDR2 is SVGAGI in the germline V gene. The CDR3 is 13 residues long, ends included. The CDR3 is CASSYSAGTPMSL.

This chain links TRBV6-5 with TRBJ2-5; 8 nucleotides match TRBD2. CDR3 length: 14 residues. CDR1 and CDR2 (germline): MNHEY, SVGAGI. Losses at the gene ends were 7 bases for V and 5 bases for J; bases not matched to a gene: 9. As DNA, the CDR3 is TGTGCCAGCACCCCCGGTCCGGGAGGGGAGACCCAGTACTTC. It specifies CASTPGPGGETQYF.

This chain links TRBV5-4 with TRBJ2-5; 8 nucleotides align to TRBD1. Trimming cost V 4 bases and J 3 bases; bases outside gene matches: 11. Germline values: CDR1 SGHNT, CDR2 YYREEE (reference sequence). The CDR3 is 16 amino acids. The CDR3 reads CASSGTRDRIKETQYF. The CDR3 DNA sequence: TGTGCCAGCAGCGGTACCCGGGACAGGATAAAAGAGACCCAGTACTTC.

Comment on this clone: This specimen includes other DNA sequences encoding the same CDR3. The chain employs TRBV5-1 and TRBJ2-3, with D perhaps matching TRBD1 (5 bases). The length of the CDR3 is 14 residues. The ends were cut back, 6 bases at V and 4 bases at J, with 15 bases in the middle. The germline V gene encodes CDR1 SGHRS and CDR2 YFSETQ. The CDR3 sequence is CASTLQWGADTQYF. The CDR3 coding sequence is TGCGCCAGCACCCTGCAGTGGGGCGCAGATACGCAGTATTTT. The whole variable domain, filled in from reference TRBV5-1 and TRBJ2-3, reads KAGVTQTPRYLIKTRGQQVTLSCSPISGHRSVSWYQQTPGQGLQFLFEYFSETQRNKGNFPGRFSGRQFSNSRSEMNVSTLELGDSALYLCASTLQWGADTQYFGPGTRLTVL.

The gene calls are TRBV5-4 and TRBJ2-4; D not certain. In germline, CDR1 is SGHNT, CDR2 YYREEE (reference sequence). V lost 0 bases, J lost 5 bases, and 9 bases lay in between. This CDR3 is 14 amino acids long. The DNA for the CDR3 is TGTGCCAGCAGCTTGGAGCGAAGCGAAAACATTCAGTACTTC. Amino acid sequence: CASSLERSENIQYF.

The chain is built from TRBV5-1 and TRBJ1-1; tentatively, D is TRBD1 (6 bases). The V end lost 1 base, the J end lost 1 base, and 11 bases lay between the germline ends. CDR3 length equals 15 residues. Germline V lookup: CDR1 SGHRS, CDR2 YFSETQ. Here the CDR3 reads CASSLSQGRNTEAFF. For the CDR3, the DNA is TGCGCCAGCAGCTTGTCGCAGGGGAGGAACACTGAAGCTTTCTTT.

This chain connects TRBV21-1 to TRBJ1-1; the DNA was not compared with TRBD1, the D call given in the table. TRBV21-1 is designated a pseudogene. The CDR3 sequence is 14 residues long. The CDR3 protein is CASSKPETNTEAFF. CDR3 bases: TGTGCCAGCAGCAAACCAGAAACGAACACTGAAGCTTTCTTT.

V is TRBV29-1 and J is TRBJ2-3, with 8 bases matching TRBD2. CDR3 size: 18 residues. The V and J ends lost 3 bases and 0 bases, in that order; junction bases with no gene match: 14. CDR1 and CDR2 from the germline V gene are SQVTM and ANQGSEA. The CDR3 nucleotides read TGCAGCGTTGATAAGGTAGCGGGGACCCATCTAAGCACAGATACGCAGTATTTT. This sequence encodes CSVDKVAGTHLSTDTQYF.

CDR3 sequence: CSAVQGPYGYTF. The CDR3 DNA reads as TGCAGCGCTGTACAGGGCCCCTATGGCTACACCTTC. The chain carries TRBV29-1 and TRBJ1-2, with D possibly being TRBD1 (6 bases). The V end lost 7 bases, the J end lost 4 bases, and 13 bases lay between the germline ends. Per germline, CDR1 SQVTM and CDR2 ANQGSEA. The CDR3 spans 12 residues.

This sequence joins TRBV6-1 and TRBJ2-7, with D tentatively TRBD1 (5 bases). Germline CDR1 is MNHNS and CDR2 is SASEGT. V was trimmed by 0 bases and J by 8 bases, leaving 11 bases between them. The CDR3 is 13 residues long. The CDR3 protein is CASSEAQGNKQYF. Written as DNA, the CDR3 is TGTGCCAGCAGTGAAGCGCAGGGTAACAAGCAGTACTTC.

This clone appeared a single time. Other DNA sequences in the same sample also yield this CDR3. The chain joins TRBV27 to TRBJ2-1; TRBD2 is a possible D gene (6 bases). The germline CDR1 and CDR2 sequences are MNHEY and SMNVEV (reference sequence). The V end was cut by 5 bases, the J end by 4 bases, with 12 bases between. CDR3 length equals 14 residues. The CDR3, as DNA: TGTGCCAGCAGTAGTGGGGGGTCTTACAATGAGCAGTTCTTC. As protein: CASSSGGSYNEQFF.

The gene calls are TRBV11-2 and TRBJ2-3; possibly TRBD2 for D (6 bases). The CDR3 runs 16 residues. The germline V and J ends were trimmed by 3 bases and 2 bases, with 15 bases remaining between them. Germline CDR1 reads SGHAT; CDR2 reads FQNNGV. The CDR3 sequence: CASSFAWGLNTDTQYF. In DNA form, the CDR3 reads TGTGCCAGCAGCTTTGCTTGGGGACTGAACACAGATACGCAGTATTTT.

This clone was found a few times. The chain joins TRBV4-1 to TRBJ2-7; D ambiguous. Looked up from germline, CDR1 is MGHRA and CDR2 is YSYEKL. The CDR3 runs to 15 residues. Trimming took off 0 bases at V and 0 bases at J, with 9 bases between the two ends. CDR3 nucleotides: TGCGCCAGCAGCCAAGACAGGTTAAGCTCCTACGAGCAGTACTTC. Translated: CASSQDRLSSYEQYF.

This chain joins TRBV4-1 and TRBJ2-1; perhaps TRBD2 as D (6 bases). V was cut by 7 bases and J by 6 bases, with 16 bases left in between. CDR1 and CDR2 from the germline V gene are MGHRA and YSYEKL. The CDR3 covers 14 residues. For the CDR3, the DNA is TGCGCCAGCATGATGGGCGGGATCGGCAATGAGCAGTTCTTC. Amino acids: CASMMGGIGNEQFF.

The chain employs TRBV13 and TRBJ2-7, with 7 bases fitting TRBD2. The germline CDR1 and CDR2 sequences are PRHDT and FYEKMQ (reference sequence). The J segment lost 0 bases and the V segment lost 0 bases, leaving 8 bases of the junction unmatched. CDR3 size: 17 residues. This CDR3 is CASSLGGLADISYEQYF. Written as DNA, the CDR3 is TGTGCCAGCAGCTTAGGCGGGCTAGCGGATATCTCCTACGAGCAGTACTTC.

V is TRBV15 and J is TRBJ2-1; 13 nucleotides line up with TRBD2. Per germline, CDR1 LNHNV and CDR2 YYDKDF (reference sequence). The CDR3 spans 17 residues. J was trimmed by 3 bases and V by 5 bases; bases with no gene match: 7. The CDR3 spells CATSETSGGAFYNEQFF. The CDR3 region has the DNA TGTGCCACCAGCGAAACTAGCGGGGGGGCCTTCTACAATGAGCAGTTCTTC.

This chain connects TRBV5-4 to TRBJ2-1; 12 bases align to TRBD2. Trimming cost V 3 bases and J 6 bases; bases outside gene matches: 13. Germline CDR1 reads SGHNT; CDR2 reads YYREEE (reference sequence). The CDR3 is 18 amino acids. The CDR3: CASSSGTSGFGGINEQFF. The CDR3 coding sequence is TGTGCCAGCAGCTCGGGGACTAGCGGGTTTGGTGGAATCAATGAGCAGTTCTTC.

This clone occurred a few times. This chain uses TRBV19 with TRBJ1-2; 11 positions match TRBD1. Germline V lookup: CDR1 LNHDA, CDR2 SQIVND (reference sequence). V dropped 3 bases and J dropped 8; count of bases not matched to a gene: 5. This CDR3 has 14 residues. The DNA for the CDR3 is TGTGCCAGTAGTATGGACAGGGGGCAAGGAGGCTACACCTTC. Amino acid sequence: CASSMDRGQGGYTF.

This clone showed up just a few times. The rearrangement joins TRBV28 to TRBJ1-2; TRBD1 is a possible D gene (5 bases). There are 15 residues in the CDR3. The germline CDR1 and CDR2 sequences are MDHEN and SYDVKM. Trimming left V 2 bases short and J 9 bases short, with 19 bases between. The CDR3 DNA reads TGTGCCAGCAGTTTACTCCCAGGACCTGGGGGGAGCTACACCTTC. This translates into CASSLLPGPGGSYTF.

This clone was counted a few times. The CDR3 bases are TGCGCCAGCAGCTTATTCGGACAGGAGACTGAAGCTTTCTTT. Amino acid sequence: CASSLFGQETEAFF. J is TRBJ1-1 and V is TRBV5-1; 7 bases agree with TRBD1. The CDR3 is made up of 14 amino acids. J lost 5 bases, V lost 2 bases, and 6 bases had no gene match. Looked up from germline, CDR1 is SGHRS and CDR2 is YFSETQ. Full variable domain (remainder filled in from reference TRBV5-1 and TRBJ1-1): KAGVTQTPRYLIKTRGQQVTLSCSPISGHRSVSWYQQTPGQGLQFLFEYFSETQRNKGNFPGRFSGRQFSNSRSEMNVSTLELGDSALYLCASSLFGQETEAFFGQGTRLTVV.

This chain uses TRBV4-3 with TRBJ1-3; 9 nucleotides align to TRBD1. The CDR3 is 21 amino acids. V shed 3 bases and J 0 bases; nucleotides not matched to a gene: 18. The germline V gene has CDR1 LGHNA and CDR2 YSLEER. CDR3 region: CASSHEVPGQGRAGSGNTIYF. The CDR3 DNA sequence: TGCGCCAGCAGCCACGAAGTCCCGGGACAGGGCCGCGCGGGCTCTGGAAACACCATATATTTT.